Listed here are 26 T cell receptor beta chains from one sample, sequenced in a study of PD-1 blockade in classical Hodgkin lymphoma. Every patient was affected by relapse after autologous stem cell transplantation, while exposure to brentuximab vedotin was not uniform. Assay: immunoSEQ multiplex PCR; the TCRdb copy retains only in-frame clones and omits some. The table lists some 13,000 clones, around nine tenths of them singletons, with 35% to 40% in the top ten. The specimen was peripheral blood mononuclear cells (PBMCs), collected at baseline. The receptors were sampled from a human donor with classical Hodgkin lymphoma.

V usage is TRBV5-4 and J usage is TRBJ2-2; D unresolved. The CDR3 runs 14 residues. Between the trimmed V and J ends, which lost 9 bases and 0 bases, there was a span of 12 bases. Germline-derived CDR1 and CDR2 are SGHNT and YYREEE (reference sequence). CDR3 protein: CATQRRTNTGELFF. The CDR3 nucleotides read TGTGCCACCCAAAGACGTACGAACACCGGGGAGCTGTTTTTT.

The chain links TRBV6-5 to TRBJ1-1; no firm D call. The CDR3 runs 11 residues. The V gene lost 6 bases and the J gene lost 5 bases, with 7 bases spanning the gap. CDR1 and CDR2 from the germline V gene are MNHEY and SVGAGI. This CDR3 is CASSRGTEAFF. In DNA form, the CDR3 reads TGTGCCAGCAGCCGAGGGACTGAAGCTTTCTTT.

The chain employs TRBV2 and TRBJ2-1; 9 positions agree with TRBD1. This CDR3 comprises 14 residues. CDR1 is SNHLY, CDR2 FYNNEI, per germline. V lost 8 bases and J lost 0; bases outside the gene matches: 2. CDR3 protein: CASGQGRSYNEQFF. The CDR3 nucleotides read TGTGCCAGCGGACAGGGGCGCTCCTACAATGAGCAGTTCTTC.

The CDR3 DNA reads TGTGCCAGCAGCGTCCACTTGACAGGGTCCGAGACCCAGTACTTC. Translation: CASSVHLTGSETQYF. The rearrangement uses TRBV9 and TRBJ2-5; 7 nucleotides line up with TRBD1. This CDR3 region has 15 residues. Per germline, CDR1 SGDLS and CDR2 YYNGEE. The trim removed 2 bases at V and 5 bases at J, leaving 9 bases unmatched.

The chain couples TRBV18 to TRBJ2-5; no reliable D call. Trimming shortened V by 6 bases and J by 0 bases, and 2 bases separated the two germline ends. Per germline, CDR1 KGHSH and CDR2 LQKENI. The CDR3 spans 11 residues. In DNA, the CDR3 is TGTGCCAGCTCGTACCAAGAGACCCAGTACTTC. It specifies CASSYQETQYF. Together with reference TRBV18 and TRBJ2-5, the CDR3 gives the full variable domain: NAGVMQNPRHLVRRRGQEARLRCSPMKGHSHVYWYRQLPEEGLKFMVYLQKENIIDESGMPKERFSAEFPKEGPSILRIQQVVRGDSAAYFCASSYQETQYFGPGTRLLVL.

This clone appeared once. The chain has TRBV7-9 and TRBJ2-7, with D tentatively TRBD1 (5 bases). This CDR3 region has 15 residues. Trimming removed 2 bases from V and 5 bases from J, with 16 bases in between. Germline assignment: CDR1 SEHNR and CDR2 FQNEAQ (reference sequence). The CDR3 is CASSLLAGLIDEQYF. The CDR3 DNA follows: TGTGCCAGCAGCTTATTAGCAGGGTTAATTGACGAGCAGTACTTC.

CDR3 region: CASRSEPETGELFF. As DNA, the CDR3 is TGTGCCAGCAGGTCCGAGCCGGAGACCGGGGAGCTGTTTTTT. V usage is TRBV7-6 and J usage is TRBJ2-2; no definite D call. The V end lost 6 bases, the J end lost 5 bases, and 13 bases lay between the germline ends. The V gene's germline CDR1 is SGHVS and CDR2 FNYEAQ. The length of the CDR3 is 14 residues.

The CDR3 DNA reads as TGTGCCAGCAGTTGGGGAGGGAACACTGAAGCTTTCTTT. Amino acids: CASSWGGNTEAFF. The rearrangement links TRBV27 to TRBJ1-1, with unresolved D. CDR1 and CDR2 from the germline V gene are MNHEY and SMNVEV (reference sequence). CDR3 length equals 13 residues. V was trimmed by 4 bases and J by 1 base, leaving 7 bases between them.

CDR3 sequence (DNA): TGTGCCAGTAGTATCCGGGACAGGTTGAACACTGAAGCTTTCTTT. It codes for CASSIRDRLNTEAFF. This sequence joins TRBV19 and TRBJ1-1; 8 positions agree with TRBD1. Trimming took 3 bases from V and 0 from J; bases not matched to a gene: 3. This CDR3 spans 15 amino acids. Germline lookup yields CDR1 LNHDA and CDR2 SQIVND (reference sequence).

This clone has just a few counts. This chain links TRBV6-5 with TRBJ2-7; a weak D match, TRBD2 (6 bases). This CDR3 is 14 amino acids long. The V and J ends lost 0 bases and 0 bases respectively, with 6 bases between them. CDR1 MNHEY and CDR2 SVGAGI come from the germline V gene. The chain's CDR3 is CASSYSGSSYEQYF. DNA for the CDR3: TGTGCCAGCAGTTACTCCGGGAGCTCCTACGAGCAGTACTTC.

The rearrangement uses TRBV10-2 and TRBJ2-7; unclear D gene. The germline CDR1 and CDR2 sequences are WSHSY and SAAADI. The CDR3 spans 18 residues. Trimming removed 0 bases at V and 2 bases at J, with 20 bases between. The CDR3 nucleotides read TGCGCCAGCAGTGAGTCGGCTGTGAATAGCAGATTTACCTACGAGCAGTACTTC. This sequence encodes CASSESAVNSRFTYEQYF.

The V and J genes are TRBV12-5 and TRBJ1-1; TRBD1 matches 8 bases. CDR1 and CDR2 from the germline V gene are LGHNT and FRNRAP. Trimming removed 0 bases from V and 0 bases from J; junction bases left unmatched: 12. The CDR3 is 19 amino acids. The CDR3 loop is CASGLVVVRQGTMNTEAFF. Written as DNA, the CDR3 is TGTGCTAGTGGTTTGGTAGTAGTGCGACAGGGGACTATGAACACTGAAGCTTTCTTT.

The chain uses TRBV27 and TRBJ2-7, with D unresolved. The V end lost 4 bases, the J end lost 3 bases, and 4 bases lay between the germline ends. The CDR3 runs 11 residues. Per the germline V gene, CDR1 is MNHEY and CDR2 is SMNVEV (reference sequence). The CDR3 DNA is TGTGCCAGCAGTTCCAGCTACGAGCAGTACTTC. It yields the protein CASSSSYEQYF.

This chain links TRBV30 with TRBJ1-5; D is ambiguous. There are 14 residues in the CDR3. Germline loops: CDR1 GTSNPN, CDR2 SVGIG (reference sequence). V was pared by 4 bases and J by 2 bases, with 12 bases between. The CDR3 sequence is CAWTQLGGNQPQHF. For the CDR3, the DNA is TGTGCCTGGACCCAACTTGGGGGCAATCAGCCCCAGCATTTT.

The V and J genes are TRBV6-6 and TRBJ1-1; the D is unclear. V lost 7 bases and J lost 4, with 16 bases in between. CDR1 and CDR2 from the germline V gene are MNHNY and SVGAGI (reference sequence). The CDR3 is made up of 14 amino acids. CDR3 in amino acids: CASTWTVESTEAFF. CDR3 DNA: TGTGCCAGCACCTGGACCGTCGAGAGCACTGAAGCTTTCTTT.

This chain joins TRBV6-5 and TRBJ2-7, with 8 bases that match TRBD2. The CDR3 totals 16 residues. Per germline, CDR1 MNHEY and CDR2 SVGAGI. The junction had 7 bases not matched to a gene; V was cut back by 0 bases and J by 3 bases. CDR3 bases: TGTGCCAGCAGTTACTCTTCCGGGACTAGGATCTACGAGCAGTACTTC. It specifies CASSYSSGTRIYEQYF.

This clone was seen a few times. V and J are TRBV6-6 and TRBJ2-2, with TRBD2 as a possible D gene (5 bases). Germline V gives CDR1 MNHNY, CDR2 SVGAGI (reference sequence). The CDR3 runs 15 residues. With 4 bases removed from V and 6 bases from J, the gap between germline ends came to 15 bases. CDR3 sequence (DNA): TGTGCCAGCAGTTGGGGTGGTGAGAGGGCCGGGGAGCTGTTTTTT. Its protein product is CASSWGGERAGELFF.

This rearrangement joins TRBV6-1 to TRBJ2-5, with 12 bases aligning to TRBD2. The CDR3 length is 15 residues. CDR1 is MNHNS and CDR2 is SASEGT in the germline V gene. Unmatched junction bases numbered 4, after V lost 4 bases and J lost 4 bases. The DNA for the CDR3 is TGTGCCAGCAGTGGTGGACTAGCGGGGAGAGAGACCCAGTACTTC. Translated, it gives CASSGGLAGRETQYF.

The CDR3 protein is CASTPSGGAYNEQFF. In DNA form, the CDR3 reads TGTGCCAGCACGCCTAGCGGGGGGGCCTACAATGAGCAGTTCTTC. The chain employs TRBV7-9 and TRBJ2-1, with 12 bases lining up with TRBD2. The CDR3 is 15 residues long. Per germline, CDR1 SEHNR and CDR2 FQNEAQ (reference sequence). Unmatched junction bases numbered 3, after V lost 7 bases and J lost 2 bases.

The genes are TRBV6-6 and TRBJ2-3; 8 bases map to TRBD2. Unmatched junction bases numbered 14, after V lost 8 bases and J lost 4 bases. The germline V gene encodes CDR1 MNHNY and CDR2 SVGAGI (reference sequence). The CDR3 totals 16 residues. The CDR3 nucleotides read TGTGCCAGCTGGCTAGCGGGCGCCGGGGGGTCAGATACGCAGTATTTT. Translation gives CASWLAGAGGSDTQYF.

The chain uses TRBV9 and TRBJ1-4; no definite D call. The germline CDR1 and CDR2 sequences are SGDLS and YYNGEE. CDR3 size: 15 residues. V was trimmed by 3 bases and J by 6 bases, leaving 15 bases between them. This chain's CDR3 is CASSDPGKADEKLFF. The DNA of the CDR3 is TGTGCCAGCAGCGACCCGGGAAAGGCGGATGAAAAACTGTTTTTT.

J is TRBJ2-1 and V is TRBV28, with TRBD1 identical over 7 bases. V shed 4 bases, J shed 10 bases, and the junction held 4 bases outside the gene matches. The CDR3 runs to 12 residues. The germline CDR1 and CDR2 sequences are MDHEN and SYDVKM. The CDR3 sequence: CASSSGGKEQFF. The CDR3 DNA follows: TGTGCCAGCAGTTCAGGGGGAAAAGAGCAGTTCTTC.

This clone was seen a handful of times. The V and J genes are TRBV15 and TRBJ2-3; 10 bases map to TRBD2. Germline CDR1 reads LNHNV; CDR2 reads YYDKDF (reference sequence). Trimming removed 8 bases from V and 7 bases from J; junction bases left unmatched: 15. The CDR3 has 16 residues. Here the CDR3 DNA reads TGTGCCACCGCCCCATGGGAAGCGGGAGGGTGGAATACGCAGTATTTT. Amino acids: CATAPWEAGGWNTQYF. The full variable domain, in which reference TRBV15 and TRBJ2-3 provide the parts outside the CDR3, is DAMVIQNPRYQVTQFGKPVTLSCSQTLNHNVMYWYQQKSSQAPKLLFHYYDKDFNNEADTPDNFQSRRPNTSFCFLDIRSPGLGDTAMYLCATAPWEAGGWNTQYFGPGTRLTVL.

The chain combines TRBV4-1 with TRBJ2-2; 16 bases align to TRBD2. Germline CDR1 MGHRA, CDR2 YSYEKL. V trimming: 6 bases; J trimming: 4 bases; junction bases outside the gene matches: 14. The CDR3 loop spans 20 amino acids. The CDR3 region has the DNA TGCGCCAGCAGTCCGTTCCCGGGACTAGCGGGAGGGCCTGGCACCGGGGAGCTGTTTTTT. It specifies CASSPFPGLAGGPGTGELFF.

V gene TRBV19 combines with J gene TRBJ2-5; a possible D gene is TRBD1 (5 bases). Germline V gene lookup returns CDR1 LNHDA and CDR2 SQIVND (reference sequence). V dropped 2 bases and J dropped 5 bases, with 15 bases sitting between them. The CDR3 spans 15 residues. CDR3 coding DNA: TGTGCCAGTAGTATAACCCCCAGGGCCAGGGAGACCCAGTACTTC. This sequence encodes CASSITPRARETQYF.

The chain links TRBV14 to TRBJ2-6; 10 positions match TRBD1. The trim removed 3 bases at V and 2 bases at J, leaving 7 bases unmatched. The germline V gene encodes CDR1 SGHDN and CDR2 FVKESK. CDR3 length equals 18 residues. Here the CDR3 reads CASSHDRGQTPGANVLTF. The CDR3, as DNA: TGTGCCAGCAGCCACGACAGGGGGCAAACTCCTGGGGCCAACGTCCTGACTTTC.